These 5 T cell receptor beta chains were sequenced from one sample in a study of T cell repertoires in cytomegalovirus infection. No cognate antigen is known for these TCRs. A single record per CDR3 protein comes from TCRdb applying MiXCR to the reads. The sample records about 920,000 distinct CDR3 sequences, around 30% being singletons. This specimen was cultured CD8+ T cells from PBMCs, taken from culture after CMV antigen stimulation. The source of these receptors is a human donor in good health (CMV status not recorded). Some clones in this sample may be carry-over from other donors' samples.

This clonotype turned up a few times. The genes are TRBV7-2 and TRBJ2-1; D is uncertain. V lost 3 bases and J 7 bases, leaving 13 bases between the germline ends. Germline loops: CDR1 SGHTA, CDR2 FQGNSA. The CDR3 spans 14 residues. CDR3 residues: CASSFDGFHNEQFF. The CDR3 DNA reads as TGTGCCAGCAGCTTCGACGGCTTCCATAATGAGCAGTTCTTC.

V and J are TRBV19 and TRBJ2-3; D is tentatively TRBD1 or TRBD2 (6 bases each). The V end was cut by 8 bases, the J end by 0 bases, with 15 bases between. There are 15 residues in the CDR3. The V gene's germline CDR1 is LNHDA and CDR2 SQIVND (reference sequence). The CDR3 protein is CASSTGGRSTDTQYF. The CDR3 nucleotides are TGTGCCAGTTCTACCGGGGGCCGAAGCACAGATACGCAGTATTTT.

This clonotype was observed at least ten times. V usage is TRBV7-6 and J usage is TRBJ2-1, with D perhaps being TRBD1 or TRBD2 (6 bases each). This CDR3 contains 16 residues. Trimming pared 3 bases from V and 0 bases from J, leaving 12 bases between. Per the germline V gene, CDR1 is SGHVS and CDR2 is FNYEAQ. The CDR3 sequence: CASSLGRGVSYNEQFF. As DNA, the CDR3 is TGTGCCAGCAGCTTGGGAAGGGGGGTCTCCTACAATGAGCAGTTCTTC. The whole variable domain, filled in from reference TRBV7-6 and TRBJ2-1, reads GAGVSQSPRYKVTKRGQDVALRCDPISGHVSLYWYRQALGQGPEFLTYFNYEAQQDKSGLPNDRFSAERPEGSISTLTIQRTEQRDSAMYRCASSLGRGVSYNEQFFGPGTRLTVL.

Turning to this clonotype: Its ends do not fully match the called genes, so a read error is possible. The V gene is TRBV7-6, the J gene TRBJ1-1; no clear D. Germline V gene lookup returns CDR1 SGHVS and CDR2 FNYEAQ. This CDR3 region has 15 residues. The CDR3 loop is CTSSQVQYLGTEAFF. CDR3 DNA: TGTACCAGCAGCCAAGTCCAGTACCTGGGCACTGAAGCTTTCTTT. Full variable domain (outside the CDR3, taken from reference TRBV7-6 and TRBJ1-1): GAGVSQSPRYKVTKRGQDVALRCDPISGHVSLYWYRQALGQGPEFLTYFNYEAQQDKSGLPNDRFSAERPEGSISTLTIQRTEQRDSAMYRCTSSQVQYLGTEAFFGQGTRLTVV.

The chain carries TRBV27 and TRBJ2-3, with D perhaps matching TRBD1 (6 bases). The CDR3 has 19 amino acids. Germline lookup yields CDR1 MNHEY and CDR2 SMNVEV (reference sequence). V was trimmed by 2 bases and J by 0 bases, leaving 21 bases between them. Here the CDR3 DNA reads TGTGCCAGCAGTTTACCCCCCAGGGGCGTGGGAACTAGCACAGATACGCAGTATTTT. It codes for CASSLPPRGVGTSTDTQYF.